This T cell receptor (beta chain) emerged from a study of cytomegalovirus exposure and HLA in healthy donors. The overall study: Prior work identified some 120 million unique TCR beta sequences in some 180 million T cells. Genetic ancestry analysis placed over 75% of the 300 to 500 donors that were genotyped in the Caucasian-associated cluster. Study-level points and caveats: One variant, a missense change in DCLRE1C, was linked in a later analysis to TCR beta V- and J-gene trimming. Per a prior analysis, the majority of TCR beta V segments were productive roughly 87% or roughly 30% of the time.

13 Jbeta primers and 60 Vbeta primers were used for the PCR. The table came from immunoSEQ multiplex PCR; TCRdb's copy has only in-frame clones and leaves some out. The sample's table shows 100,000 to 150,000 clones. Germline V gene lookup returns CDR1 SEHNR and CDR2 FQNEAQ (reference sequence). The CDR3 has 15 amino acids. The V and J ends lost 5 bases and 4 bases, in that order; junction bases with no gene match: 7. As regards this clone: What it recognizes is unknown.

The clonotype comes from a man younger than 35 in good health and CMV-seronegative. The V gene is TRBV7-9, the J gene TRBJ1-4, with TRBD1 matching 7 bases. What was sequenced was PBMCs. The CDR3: CASSPTGSFNEKLFF. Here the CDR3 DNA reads TGTGCCAGCAGCCCGACAGGGTCTTTTAATGAAAAACTGTTTTTT. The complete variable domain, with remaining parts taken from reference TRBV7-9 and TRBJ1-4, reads DTGVSQNPRHKITKRGQNVTFRCDPISEHNRLYWYRQTLGQGPEFLTYFQNEAQLEKSRLLSDRFSAERPKGSFSTLEIQRTEQGDSAMYLCASSPTGSFNEKLFFGSGTQLSVL.